This T cell receptor (beta chain) came from a study of response to subunit inactivated influenza vaccine. As to this clonotype: Antigen unknown.

TCRdb recomputed calls from the RT-PCR reads with MiXCR, one row per CDR3 protein. The sample shows 500,000 to 600,000 distinct CDR3 sequences, around 13% of them seen only once. Study conclusions and caveats: Few new T cells, the authors suggested, are recruited by each seasonal influenza vaccination.

Germline loops: CDR1 MGHRA, CDR2 YSYEKL. CDR3 length: 16 amino acids. The trim removed 3 bases at V and 3 bases at J, leaving 6 bases unmatched. The source material was PBMCs from blood, sampled roughly 45 days after vaccination. This receptor was identified in a man aged 50-59 years who received an inactivated influenza vaccine. This chain uses TRBV4-1 with TRBJ2-2, with TRBD2 matching over 8 bases. The CDR3 coding sequence is TGCGCCAGCAGCCATAGAGCGGGGGTGTACACCGGGGAGCTGTTTTTT. Translation: CASSHRAGVYTGELFF.